This TCR beta chain was captured by sequencing in a study of blood T cells in healthy people across ages. With regard to this clonotype: The junction and the germline gene differ at one end; a read error may be behind it.

The authors ran a second PCR of 7 to 11 cycles using a sample-barcoded 5' primer and a J-beta primer mix. TCRdb recomputed calls from the 5' RACE reads with MiXCR, one row per CDR3 protein. The sample includes 800,000 or so distinct CDR3 sequences, about 25% of them seen just once. CDR3 size: 13 residues. These data also formed part of another study, on T cells of mothers and their children. That report adds: Each child gave a few million TCR beta CDR3 reads (each mother, over 8.5 million).

The chain uses TRBV12-3 or TRBV12-4 and TRBJ2-1; weak D call: TRBD1 (6 bases). This clonotype originated in a boy younger than 18 in good health. Sequenced: blood. The CDR3 sequence: CASSYGTYNGQFF. The CDR3 nucleotides are TGTGCCAGCAGTTATGGGACATACAATGGGCAGTTCTTC.